This passage covers 18 T cell receptor beta chains from one sample sequenced in a study of control samples from healthy donors and cancer patients. The repertoire was sequenced with immunoSEQ multiplex PCR; TCRdb's copy has only in-frame clones and lacks some. The table shows some 130,000 clones, with roughly nine tenths occurring only once. Sequenced: PBMCs. These receptors were taken from a man aged 50 to 59 with head and neck cancer.

This rearrangement joins TRBV19 to TRBJ1-1, with no clear D. Between the trimmed V and J ends, which lost 6 bases and 10 bases, there was a span of 24 bases. CDR3 length equals 15 residues. Germline CDR1 reads LNHDA; CDR2 reads SQIVND (reference sequence). The CDR3 nucleotides read TGTGCCAGTAGCCACATAAAGACCGCCGCTTACGGAGCTTTCTTT. Protein product: CASSHIKTAAYGAFF.

V usage is TRBV27 and J usage is TRBJ2-5; no firm D call. This CDR3 has 15 amino acids. Germline V gives CDR1 MNHEY, CDR2 SMNVEV (reference sequence). V shed 3 bases and J shed 2 bases, with 13 bases lying between them. DNA of the CDR3: TGTGCCAGCAGTTTTGCGGCGGATAAACAAGAGACCCAGTACTTC. Translating gives CASSFAADKQETQYF.

The V and J genes are TRBV29-1 and TRBJ1-4, with D uncertain. V was shortened by 7 bases and J by 7 bases, with 13 bases between the two germline ends. CDR3 size: 12 residues. Germline CDR1 is SQVTM and CDR2 is ANQGSEA. The DNA of the CDR3 is TGCAGCGGCGGGGAACGGGGTGAAAAACTGTTTTTT. Translating gives CSGGERGEKLFF.

This chain joins TRBV28 and TRBJ1-1; D possibly corresponds to TRBD1 (5 bases). Trimming stripped 3 bases from V and 4 bases from J, with 15 bases between. Per germline, CDR1 MDHEN and CDR2 SYDVKM. The CDR3 is 15 residues long. CDR3 DNA: TGTGCCAGCAGTTTTCCCAGGCCCGGGGGCACTGAAGCTTTCTTT. Protein sequence: CASSFPRPGGTEAFF.

The J gene is TRBJ1-5, the V gene TRBV18, with a tentative D call TRBD1 (5 bases). Trimming took 3 bases from V and 5 from J, leaving 11 bases between them. The germline V gene has CDR1 KGHSH and CDR2 LQKENI. This CDR3 has 14 amino acids. The CDR3, as DNA: TGTGCCAGCTCACCCAGGGAAGAATATCAGCCCCAGCATTTT. Its translation is CASSPREEYQPQHF.

The J gene is TRBJ2-3, the V gene TRBV5-1; D may be TRBD2 (5 bases). V was pared by 4 bases and J by 1 base, with 10 bases between. Germline V gives CDR1 SGHRS, CDR2 YFSETQ. CDR3 length: 14 residues. The CDR3 region has the DNA TGCGCCAGCAGCCCCGGACTTGGCACAGATACGCAGTATTTT. It translates to CASSPGLGTDTQYF.

The V gene is TRBV7-2, the J gene TRBJ2-1, with 9 bases identical to TRBD2. With 5 bases clipped from V and 6 bases from J, the junction kept 8 bases outside the gene matches. This CDR3 contains 15 residues. The germline V gene has CDR1 SGHTA and CDR2 FQGNSA. The CDR3, as DNA: TGTGCCAGCAGCCGTAGCGGGGGAACGGGCAATGAGCAGTTCTTC. It specifies CASSRSGGTGNEQFF.

This clone is a singleton in its sample. V and J are TRBV20-1 and TRBJ2-1, with D uncertain. This CDR3 region has 8 residues. The germline V gene encodes CDR1 DFQATT and CDR2 SNEGSKA (reference sequence). Trimming stripped 8 bases from V and 10 bases from J, with 6 bases between. CDR3 protein: CSIGEQFF. The CDR3 nucleotides read TGCAGTATAGGGGAGCAGTTCTTC.

The V call is TRBV11-2, the J call TRBJ1-1, with D perhaps TRBD1 (6 bases). CDR3 size: 15 residues. The germline V and J ends were trimmed by 0 bases and 5 bases, with 13 bases remaining between them. The germline gives CDR1 SGHAT, CDR2 FQNNGV. CDR3 in DNA: TGTGCCAGCAGCTTAGACCCAGGGGTAAATACTGAAGCTTTCTTT. This codes for CASSLDPGVNTEAFF.

This clone was counted once. The CDR3 DNA reads as TGCGCCAGCAGCCCGGGTGGGTACACGTACGAGCAGTACTTC. This translates into CASSPGGYTYEQYF. The rearrangement joins TRBV5-1 to TRBJ2-7; D unclear. V was pared by 4 bases and J by 4 bases, with 15 bases between. The germline CDR1 and CDR2 sequences are SGHRS and YFSETQ. The CDR3 is 14 residues long. Together with reference TRBV5-1 and TRBJ2-7, the CDR3 gives the full variable domain: KAGVTQTPRYLIKTRGQQVTLSCSPISGHRSVSWYQQTPGQGLQFLFEYFSETQRNKGNFPGRFSGRQFSNSRSEMNVSTLELGDSALYLCASSPGGYTYEQYFGPGTRLTVT.

The chain combines TRBV3-1 (or the pseudogene TRBV3-2) with TRBJ2-5; D is ambiguous. V was trimmed by 0 bases and J by 0 bases, leaving 5 bases between them. There are 14 residues in the CDR3. Germline lookup yields CDR1 LGHDT and CDR2 YNNKEL (reference sequence). The CDR3 reads CASSQDPNQETQYF. The CDR3 DNA reads as TGTGCCAGCAGCCAAGATCCGAACCAAGAGACCCAGTACTTC.

The V and J genes are TRBV4-1 and TRBJ1-5; D is unresolved. This CDR3 contains 17 residues. Trimming cost V 0 bases and J 2 bases, with 14 bases left between them. CDR1 and CDR2 (germline): MGHRA, YSYEKL. The CDR3 protein is CASSQDRVGHGNQPQHF. CDR3 DNA: TGCGCCAGCAGCCAAGATCGGGTAGGGCATGGCAATCAGCCCCAGCATTTT.

The CDR3 coding sequence is TGTGCCAGCAGACAAGTGGTCTCTGGAAACACCATATATTTT. Encoded protein: CASRQVVSGNTIYF. This chain links TRBV6-6 with TRBJ1-3; D is uncertain. CDR3 length: 14 amino acids. CDR1 is MNHNY and CDR2 is SVGAGI in the germline V gene (reference sequence). Trimming left V 6 bases short and J 0 bases short, with 9 bases between.

This chain links TRBV28 with TRBJ2-7; 8 bases align to TRBD2. This CDR3 is 15 amino acids long. In germline, CDR1 is MDHEN, CDR2 SYDVKM. The ends lost 6 bases at V and 3 bases at J; junction bases unmatched: 10. The CDR3 loop is CASREGNAGGYEQYF. In nucleotides, the CDR3 is TGTGCCAGCAGAGAAGGCAATGCGGGAGGCTACGAGCAGTACTTC.

This chain uses TRBV15 with TRBJ2-7; TRBD1 matches at 10 bases. V shed 3 bases and J 5 bases; nucleotides not matched to a gene: 16. The CDR3 extends over 18 amino acids. Germline V gene data show CDR1 as LNHNV and CDR2 as YYDKDF (reference sequence). The CDR3 here is CATSRGHRLRDRGDEQYF. In DNA form, the CDR3 reads TGTGCCACCAGCAGGGGACACCGGCTCCGGGACAGGGGAGACGAGCAGTACTTC.

The chain is built from TRBV3-1 (or the pseudogene TRBV3-2) and TRBJ1-2; 7 bases map to TRBD1. The V gene end was trimmed by 1 base and the J gene end by 8 bases; junction bases not matched to a gene: 7. CDR3 size: 14 residues. From germline, CDR1 is LGHDT and CDR2 YNNKEL (reference sequence). The CDR3, as DNA: TGTGCCAGCAGCCAAGGAATACAGGGGATGGGCTACACCTTC. This translates into CASSQGIQGMGYTF.

V usage is TRBV10-1 and J usage is TRBJ2-1; 8 bases align to TRBD2. This CDR3 comprises 17 residues. With V trimmed by 0 bases and J by 5 bases, 9 bases remained unmatched. Germline V CDR1 and CDR2: WNHNN, SYGVQD (reference sequence). The CDR3 here is CASSESIMAGGNNEQFF. As DNA, the CDR3 is TGCGCCAGCAGTGAGTCGATTATGGCGGGAGGAAACAATGAGCAGTTCTTC.

The gene calls are TRBV7-2 and TRBJ2-5; TRBD2 is a possible D gene (5 bases). The CDR3 is made up of 14 amino acids. With 5 bases removed from V and 2 bases from J, the gap between germline ends came to 12 bases. CDR1 and CDR2 (germline): SGHTA, FQGNSA. The CDR3 DNA reads TGTGCCAGCAGCACTGACTACCGACAAGAGACCCAGTACTTC. As protein: CASSTDYRQETQYF.